This TCR beta chain was retrieved from a study of cytomegalovirus exposure and HLA in healthy donors (TCRdb year 2017). Turning to the overall study: In an earlier analysis of fewer than 750 of the donors, around 290 Gb of sequence data and 117 million unique TCR beta sequences from 150 million to 200 million T cells were reported. An early release covering about 600 HLA-typed donors comprised about 300 gigabases of sequencing data and around 80 million unique TCR sequences. The genetic ancestry cluster associated with self-reported Caucasian donors included roughly 84% of the approximately 430 genotyped donors. The aim of the study was to test whether cataloging public T cell receptors could identify signatures of past pathogen exposure. The study profiled the T cell repertoires of 500 to 800 subjects by immunosequencing and related them to cytomegalovirus serostatus. A separate validation cohort of 90 to 150 different subjects was used in addition to the approximately 610-subject first cohort. To predict cytomegalovirus infection status, the study combined high-throughput TCR immunosequencing, statistical association of individual TCRs with disease status, and machine learning. In a later analysis, previously published TCR beta repertoires from roughly 710 donors were re-analyzed and high-resolution HLA genotyping was added so that TCR occurrence patterns could be studied. The later analysis used no new phenotypic data to find candidate immune exposures, relying instead on TCR beta sequences and their occurrence across donors. An earlier analysis of more than 450 of the donors used high-throughput TCR beta sequencing to judge whether each TCR beta V gene segment behaved as functional or pseudogenic. Donor age, sex, ethnicity and CMV serostatus were compiled alongside the repertoire data. Genome-wide SNP genotypes for about 65% of the 666 donors were used in a later genetic analysis, which treated that subset as a discovery cohort. Every repertoire in the discovery cohort had been generated on one and the same sequencing platform. HLA typing included class I and class II loci at four-digit resolution. Typing coverage differed by locus: A, B, C, DRB1 and DQB1 were typed in roughly 620-630 donors, DQA1 in around 500, DPA1 in nearly 610, and DPB1 in approximately 450. About 5 DR-DQ haplotypes were handled as single units for association and clustering, since linkage in the cohort was strong. Among about 400 genotyped donors of the cohort, an average of around 250,000 unique TCR beta nucleotide sequences was sequenced per donor, of which about 18% were non-productive.

The cohort consisted of more than 650 healthy bone marrow donors. At the time of sampling, all cohort members were nominally healthy, though unrecorded immune exposures were likely present. The donor tested CMV seronegative and was one of the 352 seronegative cohort members. Every donor gave a peripheral blood sample, and the peripheral blood mononuclear cells from that sample were used for TCR beta sequencing. The Qiagen DNeasy Blood Extraction Kit was used to extract genomic DNA from the blood cell samples. Beyond this particular receptor, the publication reports: In the study, around 150 TCR beta chains were listed as associated with cytomegalovirus. It was suggested by the authors that the approach could potentially be generalized to other disease states and immunological phenotypes. An association between a missense DCLRE1C variant and V-gene and J-gene trimming of TCR beta chains was found in a later genetic analysis and replicated in an independent cohort. The only immune exposure information available for the cohort was CMV serostatus. The sequencing pipeline was judged likely to have produced a cluster of highly shared sequence variants as a technical artifact. Compared with equally common non-associated chains, HLA-associated TCR beta chains in a later analysis were more clonally expanded and had lower generation probabilities. Cytomegalovirus status was reported to be diagnosed by the classifier with high specificity and sensitivity in both the original and validation cohorts. Compared with the roughly 670-donor mean, donors in an Asian-associated ancestry cluster had fewer N-insertions in productive TCRs, according to a later genetic analysis. Because HLA typing was missing for some donors at each locus, association tests included only the typed subset. While some public TCRs were present in many individuals, most TCR sequences turned up only very rarely across donors. The presence/absence analyses assumed that sequencing depth was roughly uniform across donors, and that assumption may not be true. An earlier analysis of around 600 of the donors showed that most TCR beta V segments appeared in productive rearrangements either about 90% or about 30% of the time, which broadly matched IMGT annotations. In a later analysis, the rate of TCR association differed among HLA loci, with DRB1 alleles having the most associated TCRs and HLA-C alleles having the fewest. Assigning TCR associations to individual alleles was difficult when HLA alleles, especially DR and DQ, strongly co-occurred. In a later analysis, most CMV-associated TCR beta chains were found to appear HLA-restricted, with HLA associations seemingly driven largely by CMV exposure. Several of the top co-occurrence clusters appeared to be linked to parvovirus B19, influenza, CMV and Epstein-Barr virus, according to a later analysis. Because counts were too low, 15 to 20 rarely observed V segments, including chromosome 9 orphons, were excluded from the earlier analysis of about 500 of the donors. Linkage disequilibrium might explain the correlated functional status among segregating V segments, but an unknown experimental factor could not be ruled out. A later analysis associated approximately 17,000 TCR beta sequences with specific HLA alleles at a false discovery rate of 0.05. Only TCR beta chains were sequenced in this cohort, and the absence of alpha or paired-chain data limited detectable features. A further reported finding was that TCR beta sequences accurately predicted the HLA-A and HLA-B alleles for most subjects in the first cohort. A few of the identified cytomegalovirus-associated TCR beta chains were confirmed in vitro to be specific for cytomegalovirus antigens.

Points on this clone: No cognate antigen has been identified for it. No base quality information exists; no much larger clone differs at one position.

Libraries were built with the immunoSEQ multiplex PCR assay. For the multiplex PCR, a mixture combining 60 forward primers for TCR Vbeta segments and 13 reverse primers for TCR Jbeta segments was used. The CDR3 region of rearranged TCR beta genes was amplified from genomic DNA by a multiplex PCR assay. The amplified TCR beta libraries were sequenced on the Illumina HiSeq System as 87-base-pair reads. The study's own analysis went as follows. A later analysis tallied roughly 78 million unique TCR beta chains across the 600 to 700 repertoires, and approximately 12 million of those chains were shared by two or more donors. Raw reads were error-corrected and collapsed into unique sequences by a nearest-neighbor algorithm in which closely related sequences were merged to remove PCR and sequencing errors. CDR3 sequences were aligned to IMGT reference sequences to assign V, D and J gene segments. For a sequence to be retained, at least a six-nucleotide match to both a V gene segment and a J gene segment was required. A rearrangement was called productive if the CDR3 had no stop codons and remained in frame with V and J, and every other rearrangement was called non-productive. CDR3 was defined by IMGT convention, running from the second conserved V-encoded cysteine to the conserved J-encoded phenylalanine. Sequences without an unambiguous match to a single V gene segment were excluded from the earlier analysis of several hundred of the donors. An earlier analysis of 587 of the donors called V segments functional above 56.7% productive rearrangements and segregating when the between-donor standard deviation exceeded 5%. To diagnose cytomegalovirus status from the catalog of TCR beta chain sequences, a statistical classification framework was built. In a later analysis, TCR nucleotide sequences were compared against IMGT/GENE-DB human TR gene sequences so that V and J genes could be assigned. In a later analysis, CDR3 sequences and most-parsimonious VDJ recombination scenarios were assigned using the TCRdist pipeline. In a later analysis, each TCR beta chain was defined by its CDR3 amino acid sequence together with its V-gene family, and reads without a unique V-gene family were excluded. To address suspected cross-contamination and a sequencing artifact, a later analysis removed roughly 580 highly shared, low-generation-probability nucleotide sequences. In a later analysis, a clonal expansion index for each public chain was calculated from normalized within-repertoire ranks of inferred template counts. Generation probabilities in a later analysis came from a VDJ recombination model fitted to out-of-frame rearrangements, and those results were checked against IGoR. In a later analysis, TCR-TCR, TCR-HLA and TCR-CMV co-occurrence was scored with hypergeometric tests, and a repertoire-size bias correction was applied to TCR pairs. In a later analysis, false discovery rates were estimated by permuting HLA or CMV assignments 20 times. In a later analysis, co-occurring TCRs were grouped using DBSCAN, and TCRdist sequence similarity was added for clustering within HLA-allele-positive subsets. For co-occurrence clustering, repertoires with fewer than 30,000 or more than 120,000 public chains were excluded, along with roughly 5 repertoires with anomalous nucleotide sharing. The table was pulled from immuneACCESS by TCRdb, which kept in-frame rearrangements only. Such tables lose some clones; where checked, under half of the loss comes from unresolved V genes, and the rest has no known cause. V and J calls plus clone size are reproduced from that table; the DNA served to infer D and trimming. The sample records about 200,000 clones, about 83% of which are singletons. Roughly 1.5% of the sample is held by the ten biggest clonotypes.

The TCR was taken from a girl between 10 and 17 years old in good health and CMV-seronegative. Sequencing was performed on PBMCs.

The CDR3 protein: CATGGETDNQPQHF. The nucleotide sequence reads as follows: TGTGCCACCGGGGGGGAGACAGATAATCAGCCCCAGCATTTT. The sequence is built from TRBV10-3 and TRBJ1-5; TRBD1 might be the D gene, on 5 matching bases. CDR1 and CDR2 were assigned from the germline V gene as ENHRY and SYGVKD. The CDR3 holds 14 amino acids from the cysteine to the phenylalanine. Only the CDR3 DNA stays, 42 bases, in frame from base 1. V and J lose 10 bases and 4 bases, and a span of 17 bases separates them.